This entry lists 2 T cell receptor beta chains sequenced from one sample in a study of Ad26.COV2.S vaccination and SARS-CoV-2 variants. Some clones are missing from TCRdb's copy, which holds only in-frame ones; the method was immunoSEQ multiplex PCR. The table includes some 320,000 clones, around 83% detected once. As for treatment: 15 to 20 received Ad26.COV2.S at low or high dose, single or two shots; about 5 received placebo; per-sample allocation not given. Sampling occurred on day 63 after the first vaccine or placebo injection. Sequences were derived from peripheral blood, sampled in a trial of Ad26.COV2.S vaccine versus placebo. The source is a person aged 18-65 years who received the Ad26.COV2.S COVID-19 vaccine or a placebo.

CDR3 nucleotides: TGCAGTGCTAATCAGGACTATGGCTACACCTTC. Translated, it gives CSANQDYGYTF. This chain joins TRBV20-1 and TRBJ1-2; D is unclear. CDR3 length equals 11 residues. V was trimmed by 4 bases and J by 3 bases, leaving 6 bases between them. Germline CDR1 and CDR2: DFQATT and SNEGSKA (reference sequence).

This chain links TRBV5-1 with TRBJ1-1; maybe TRBD1 (5 bases). The V and J ends lost 4 bases and 1 base respectively, with 17 bases between them. The CDR3 extends over 16 amino acids. Germline V lookup: CDR1 SGHRS, CDR2 YFSETQ. The CDR3 nucleotides read TGCGCCAGCAGCAGTGCGCCGGGGGGAGCGAACACTGAAGCTTTCTTT. It codes for CASSSAPGGANTEAFF.